The next 11 T cell receptor beta chains were all read from a single sample in a study of T cells in Graves' hyperthyroidism and ophthalmopathy. RNA transcripts served as the template for amplifying TCR beta CDR3 regions. The HTBI primer set drove a first-round RT-PCR of the TCR CDR3. TCRdb analysed the multiplex PCR reads with MiXCR anew, one entry per CDR3 protein. Of 75,000 to 100,000 distinct CDR3 sequences in the sample, about 40% were seen once. The sample taken for sequencing was peripheral blood or thyroid tissue (not recorded which). The source is a woman in her thirties with Graves' hyperthyroidism.

The rearrangement joins TRBV20-1 to TRBJ1-2; D possibly corresponds to TRBD1 (6 bases). The CDR3 has 14 amino acids. Germline V gene sequence: CDR1 DFQATT, CDR2 SNEGSKA (reference sequence). The germline V and J ends were trimmed by 3 bases and 3 bases, with 14 bases remaining between them. CDR3 amino acids: CSARDSHTYYGYTF. Here the CDR3 DNA reads TGCAGTGCTAGGGACAGCCATACCTACTATGGCTACACCTTC.

Turning to this clonotype: The junction and the germline gene differ at one end; a read error may be behind it. The chain is built from TRBV5-1 and TRBJ1-2; 10 nucleotides agree with TRBD1. Germline lookup yields CDR1 SGHRS and CDR2 YFSETQ. The CDR3 length is 17 residues. CDR3 amino acids: CASSKSLRDRGYYGYTF. The DNA of the CDR3 is TGTGCCAGCAGCAAGTCCCTCCGGGACAGGGGCTACTATGGCTACACCTTC.

This chain connects TRBV7-2 to TRBJ2-7; D is unclear. This CDR3 region has 12 residues. The germline V gene has CDR1 SGHTA and CDR2 FQGNSA. Trimming took off 5 bases at V and 1 base at J, with 6 bases between the two ends. CDR3 sequence: CASSGDSYEQYF. The CDR3 nucleotides read TGTGCCAGCAGCGGGGATTCCTACGAGCAGTACTTC. Looking up the rest from reference TRBV7-2 and TRBJ2-7 gives the full variable domain: GAGVSQSPSNKVTEKGKDVELRCDPISGHTALYWYRQSLGQGLEFLIYFQGNSAPDKSGLPSDRFSAERTGGSVSTLTIQRTQQEDSAVYLCASSGDSYEQYFGPGTRLTVT.

This clonotype occurred many times. The chain employs TRBV20-1 and TRBJ1-6; maybe TRBD1 (5 bases). Trimming removed 4 bases from V and 6 bases from J, with 16 bases in between. Germline V gene data show CDR1 as DFQATT and CDR2 as SNEGSKA (reference sequence). The CDR3 length is 15 residues. For the CDR3, the DNA is TGCAGTGCTAATCTCGGGGACTGGAGTAATTCACCCCTCCACTTT. Translating it yields CSANLGDWSNSPLHF.

This clonotype came up many times. This chain's CDR3 is CSASRGTQYF. The CDR3 nucleotides read TGCAGTGCTAGTAGGGGGACCCAGTACTTC. This chain joins TRBV20-1 and TRBJ2-5; D may be TRBD1 (5 bases). The CDR3 consists of 10 residues. The V end lost 3 bases, the J end lost 7 bases, and 6 bases lay between the germline ends. Germline V gene sequence: CDR1 DFQATT, CDR2 SNEGSKA (reference sequence).

This clonotype was observed at least ten times. Written as DNA, the CDR3 is TGTGCCAGCAGCCGCCTTGGGGGTTCTAATGAAAAACTGTTTTTT. Protein sequence: CASSRLGGSNEKLFF. This chain links TRBV9 with TRBJ1-4; perhaps TRBD1 as D (5 bases). V was trimmed by 4 bases and J by 3 bases, leaving 13 bases between them. The germline gives CDR1 SGDLS, CDR2 YYNGEE. The CDR3 consists of 15 residues.

Ten or more counts support this clonotype. The CDR3 sequence: CASSPRGWSDSPLHF. The CDR3 region has the DNA TGTGCCAGCAGCCCCAGGGGGTGGTCGGATTCACCCCTCCACTTT. The chain joins TRBV13 to TRBJ1-6; 7 bases line up with TRBD1. CDR1 and CDR2 (germline): PRHDT, FYEKMQ (reference sequence). J lost 8 bases, V lost 5 bases, and 9 bases had no gene match. The CDR3 is made up of 15 amino acids.

This clonotype was observed a single time. A much larger clone is a single base away; this may be a read error. This rearrangement joins TRBV12-3 or TRBV12-4 to TRBJ2-7; D could derive from TRBD1 or TRBD2 (5 bases each). Trimming took off 8 bases at V and 6 bases at J, with 23 bases between the two ends. The CDR3 runs to 15 residues. The CDR3 nucleotides are TGTGCCAGCGGTGCCCGGGGCCCAGGGACGGCCGAGCAGTACTTC. It is translated as CASGARGPGTAEQYF.

Comments on this clonotype: Here the CDR3 omits its conserved ending phenylalanine or tryptophan, so a read error is the likely source. The genes are TRBV7-9 and TRBJ1-6; 8 bases line up with TRBD1. Germline CDR1 and CDR2: SEHNR and FQNEAQ (reference sequence). V gave up 5 bases and J gave up 13 bases; unmatched junction bases: 7. The CDR3 loop spans 13 amino acids. CDR3 in DNA: TGTGCCAGCAGCCAAGGACAGGGTGTTCCCCTCCACTAT. Amino acid sequence: CASSQGQGVPLHY.

This clonotype occurred many times. The CDR3 region is CASMAGSGDTQYF. The CDR3 DNA reads as TGTGCCAGCATGGCAGGGTCAGGGGATACGCAGTATTTT. The chain combines TRBV2 with TRBJ2-3; possibly TRBD1 for D (5 bases). The V gene lost 7 bases and the J gene lost 6 bases, with 14 bases spanning the gap. The CDR3 contains 13 residues. Germline V lookup: CDR1 SNHLY, CDR2 FYNNEI.

This clonotype appeared a few times. The gene calls are TRBV12-3 or TRBV12-4 and TRBJ2-2, with a possible D match to TRBD2 (7 bases). The V end lost 7 bases, the J end lost 0 bases, and 18 bases lay between the germline ends. There are 17 residues in the CDR3. The CDR3, as DNA: TGTGCCAGCACCCGGGGGCGGGAGAGGACGAACACCGGGGAGCTGTTTTTT. It encodes CASTRGRERTNTGELFF.